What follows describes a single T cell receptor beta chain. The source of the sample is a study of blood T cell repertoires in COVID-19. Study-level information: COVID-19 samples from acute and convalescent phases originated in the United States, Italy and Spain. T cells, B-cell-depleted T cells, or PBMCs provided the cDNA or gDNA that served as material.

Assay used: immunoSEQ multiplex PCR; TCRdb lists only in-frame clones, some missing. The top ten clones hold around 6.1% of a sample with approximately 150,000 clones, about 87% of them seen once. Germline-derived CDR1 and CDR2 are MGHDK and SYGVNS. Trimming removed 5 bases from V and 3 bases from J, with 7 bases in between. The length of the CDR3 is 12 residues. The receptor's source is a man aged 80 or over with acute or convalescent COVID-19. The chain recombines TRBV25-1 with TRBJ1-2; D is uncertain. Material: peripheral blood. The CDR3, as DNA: TGTGCCAGCAGTCTCTCGGACTATGGCTACACCTTC. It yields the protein CASSLSDYGYTF.